These 19 T cell receptor beta chains were sequenced from one sample in a study of cytomegalovirus exposure and HLA in healthy donors. TCRdb's table, derived via immunoSEQ multiplex PCR, lists solely in-frame clones and lacks some. The table has 250,000 to 300,000 clones, 90% seen once. Sequenced material: PBMCs. Receptor source: a woman under 30 in good health and CMV-seronegative.

This clone was detected only a few times. V usage is TRBV6-5 and J usage is TRBJ1-5; D not resolved. This CDR3 has 14 residues. The germline V and J ends were trimmed by 5 bases and 9 bases, with 17 bases remaining between them. Germline V lookup: CDR1 MNHEY, CDR2 SVGAGI. Here the CDR3 DNA reads TGTGCCAGCAGTCCCACTGATGGAGCGGGGCCCCAGCATTTT. Translation: CASSPTDGAGPQHF.

This clone was seen a handful of times. V and J are TRBV27 and TRBJ1-6; the match to TRBD1 covers 7 bases. V gave up 5 bases and J gave up 9 bases; unmatched junction bases: 10. Germline V gene data show CDR1 as MNHEY and CDR2 as SMNVEV (reference sequence). The CDR3 covers 15 residues. CDR3 sequence reads: CASSTSGTVGSPLHF. Written as DNA, the CDR3 is TGTGCCAGCAGTACGTCCGGGACAGTTGGTTCACCCCTCCACTTT.

The chain combines TRBV6-6 with TRBJ2-1; TRBD1 might be the D (6 bases). CDR1 is MNHNY, CDR2 SVGAGI, per germline (reference sequence). Trimming took 6 bases from V and 1 from J, leaving 13 bases between them. The CDR3 is 15 residues long. Here the CDR3 DNA reads TGTGCCAGCAGCCCAGGGGAACCATCCTACAATGAGCAGTTCTTC. Translating gives CASSPGEPSYNEQFF.

The chain links TRBV5-8 to TRBJ1-5, with TRBD1 identical over 9 bases. Germline CDR1 is SGHTS and CDR2 is YDEGEE. With 4 bases clipped from V and 6 bases from J, the junction kept 11 bases outside the gene matches. The CDR3 consists of 16 residues. The CDR3 sequence is CASSRDGTGKGQPQHF. The CDR3, as DNA: TGTGCCAGCAGCAGGGACGGGACAGGGAAAGGTCAGCCCCAGCATTTT. The entire variable domain, with the rest obtained from reference TRBV5-8 and TRBJ1-5, is as follows: EAGVTQSPTHLIKTRGQQATLRCSPISGHTSVYWYQQALGLGLQFLLWYDEGEERNRGNFPPRFSGRQFPNYSSELNVNALELEDSALYLCASSRDGTGKGQPQHFGDGTRLSIL.

This clone was picked up one time. V is TRBV28 and J is TRBJ1-2; D is possibly TRBD1 (5 bases). The CDR3 sequence is 13 residues long. Deletions cut 5 bases from V and 4 bases from J, with 11 bases between. Germline CDR1 MDHEN, CDR2 SYDVKM. The CDR3 sequence: CASSTGQGYGYTF. The CDR3 DNA reads as TGTGCCAGCAGTACCGGGCAGGGCTATGGCTACACCTTC.

This clone was observed once. V is TRBV4-3 and J is TRBJ1-5, with D unresolved. Trimming removed 0 bases from V and 9 bases from J, with 15 bases in between. The CDR3 loop spans 15 amino acids. Germline V gene data show CDR1 as LGHNA and CDR2 as YSLEER. CDR3 bases: TGCGCCAGCAGCCAAGATCGTGGCAGTGGAGGGCCCCAGCATTTT. It codes for CASSQDRGSGGPQHF.

The CDR3 loop reads CASSPSVRPYTEAFF. As DNA, the CDR3 is TGTGCCAGCAGCCCTTCGGTCCGTCCGTACACTGAAGCTTTCTTT. The chain employs TRBV11-2 and TRBJ1-1; the D is unclear. The V gene's germline CDR1 is SGHAT and CDR2 FQNNGV. The V gene lost 5 bases and the J gene lost 3 bases, with 16 bases spanning the gap. The CDR3 is 15 residues long.

The V gene is TRBV29-1, the J gene TRBJ1-1, with a tentative D call TRBD1 (5 bases). The CDR3 runs to 13 residues. Germline CDR1 and CDR2: SQVTM and ANQGSEA. Trimming left V 8 bases short and J 4 bases short, with 17 bases between. CDR3 sequence (DNA): TGCAGCTACAGTGGGCAGGGAATCACTGAAGCTTTCTTT. Residues: CSYSGQGITEAFF.

This chain connects TRBV18 to TRBJ1-1; TRBD1 is a possible D gene (6 bases). With 3 bases removed from V and 1 base from J, the gap between germline ends came to 21 bases. Germline CDR1 is KGHSH and CDR2 is LQKENI. The length of the CDR3 is 18 residues. The CDR3 region has the DNA TGTGCCAGCTCACCTCTCCTAACAGGGCAAGTCCGGAACACTGAAGCTTTCTTT. Protein product: CASSPLLTGQVRNTEAFF.

A word on this clone: One end of the junction fails to match germline, which may point to a read error. This chain connects TRBV9 to TRBJ1-5; weak D call: TRBD1 (6 bases). The CDR3 runs 14 residues. Germline assignment: CDR1 SGDLS and CDR2 YYNGEE. Written as DNA, the CDR3 is TGTGCCAGCAGCCAAGGGGGAAGCAACCAGCCCCAGCATTTT. Translated: CASSQGGSNQPQHF.

The CDR3 coding sequence is TGTGCCACCAGCTCGTTAGGGGGAGGCACAGATACGCAGTATTTT. It specifies CATSSLGGGTDTQYF. The chain links TRBV6-4 to TRBJ2-3; a weak D match, TRBD1 (6 bases). The CDR3 runs 15 residues. Germline CDR1 reads MRHNA; CDR2 reads SNTAGT. The germline V and J ends were trimmed by 10 bases and 1 base, with 18 bases remaining between them.

V usage is TRBV7-9 and J usage is TRBJ2-1; tentatively, D is TRBD2 (5 bases). The CDR3 loop spans 13 amino acids. V lost 5 bases and J lost 10, with 15 bases in between. Looked up from germline, CDR1 is SEHNR and CDR2 is FQNEAQ (reference sequence). The CDR3 sequence: CASSHTPGFEQFF. CDR3 bases: TGTGCCAGCAGCCACACGCCGGGGTTCGAGCAGTTCTTC.

The chain employs TRBV7-9 and TRBJ2-5, with D possibly TRBD2 on 6 matching bases. Germline CDR1 reads SEHNR; CDR2 reads FQNEAQ (reference sequence). The CDR3 consists of 14 residues. Trimming left V 0 bases short and J 4 bases short, with 9 bases between. The CDR3, as DNA: TGTGCCAGCAGCTTAGCTCGGGGAGGAGAGACCCAGTACTTC. It translates to CASSLARGGETQYF. Based on the CDR3 plus reference TRBV7-9 and TRBJ2-5, the full variable domain is DTGVSQNPRHKITKRGQNVTFRCDPISEHNRLYWYRQTLGQGPEFLTYFQNEAQLEKSRLLSDRFSAERPKGSFSTLEIQRTEQGDSAMYLCASSLARGGETQYFGPGTRLLVL.

The chain combines TRBV10-2 with TRBJ2-3; 9 bases align to TRBD2. V was pared by 5 bases and J by 2 bases, with 5 bases of the junction left unmatched. Germline loops: CDR1 WSHSY, CDR2 SAAADI. The CDR3 is made up of 15 amino acids. For the CDR3, the DNA is TGCGCCAGCAGTCAAAGCGGGGGGACCACAGATACGCAGTATTTT. Protein product: CASSQSGGTTDTQYF.

For the CDR3, the DNA is TGCGCCAGCAGCTTGGGGGTTCGGGGCACTGAAGCTTTCTTT. Translating gives CASSLGVRGTEAFF. This chain joins TRBV5-1 and TRBJ1-1; unclear D gene. Trimming took 0 bases from V and 4 from J, leaving 10 bases between them. This CDR3 has 14 residues. Germline lookup yields CDR1 SGHRS and CDR2 YFSETQ.

In this sample, this clone turned up once. The V gene is TRBV28, the J gene TRBJ2-7; no clear D gene. This CDR3 comprises 15 residues. Germline assignment: CDR1 MDHEN and CDR2 SYDVKM. Trimming took 1 base from V and 0 from J, leaving 10 bases between them. This chain's CDR3 is CASSLSVRGSYEQYF. DNA of the CDR3: TGTGCCAGCAGTTTATCTGTCAGAGGCTCCTACGAGCAGTACTTC.

The count of this clone is one. The chain recombines TRBV5-1 with TRBJ2-7, with D unclear. Germline CDR1 reads SGHRS; CDR2 reads YFSETQ. The V and J ends lost 0 bases and 0 bases respectively, with 7 bases between them. This CDR3 comprises 14 residues. CDR3 sequence: CASSLDRSSYEQYF. The CDR3 coding sequence is TGCGCCAGCAGCTTGGACAGAAGCTCCTACGAGCAGTACTTC.

The V and J genes are TRBV28 and TRBJ1-4, with TRBD1 as a possible D gene (5 bases). V was cut by 2 bases and J by 7 bases, with 14 bases left in between. This CDR3 region has 15 residues. The V gene's germline CDR1 is MDHEN and CDR2 SYDVKM. CDR3 protein: CASSLRGRGTEKLFF. Here the CDR3 DNA reads TGTGCCAGCAGTTTAAGGGGTCGCGGAACTGAAAAACTGTTTTTT.

This chain links TRBV7-9 with TRBJ2-7, with TRBD2 as a possible D gene (7 bases). CDR1 is SEHNR, CDR2 FQNEAQ, per germline (reference sequence). Trimming removed 5 bases from V and 4 bases from J, with 15 bases in between. There are 14 residues in the CDR3. CDR3 region: CASSAKRGGYEQYF. In DNA, the CDR3 is TGTGCCAGCAGCGCGAAGAGGGGGGGATACGAGCAGTACTTC.